The clone carrying this T cell receptor beta chain was recorded a few times. Its target is unknown. This specimen comes from a study of CD8 T cells in ankylosing spondylitis. Whole-study results and caveats: Earlier literature documents some of the motif variants in reactive arthritis synovial fluid and blood. Blood from ankylosing spondylitis patients appeared to carry a characteristic roughly 8-variant TCR beta motif. Reportedly, matched ankylosing spondylitis synovial fluid was significantly enriched for disease-linked clones.

V lost 8 bases and J 7 bases, leaving 21 bases between the germline ends. The CDR3 consists of 14 residues. The germline gives CDR1 SQVTM, CDR2 ANQGSEA. Preparation of TCR beta libraries was done by quantitative 5'-RACE with molecular barcodes. TCRdb itself ran the 5' RACE reads through MiXCR, one entry per CDR3 protein. The data contain about 750,000 distinct CDR3 sequences, around a fifth of them singletons. The TCR was taken from a male donor with ankylosing spondylitis. The gene calls are TRBV29-1 and TRBJ2-1; TRBD2 might be the D (6 bases). Sample: blood, either unsorted or a sorted T cell fraction (not recorded which). DNA of the CDR3: TGCAGCCTTCAGAAACTAGCCGGGTTGAATGAGCAGTTCTTC. Translated, it gives CSLQKLAGLNEQFF.